The next 25 T cell receptor beta chains were all read from a single sample in a study of blood T cell repertoires in COVID-19. Some clones are missing from TCRdb's copy, which holds only in-frame ones; the method was immunoSEQ multiplex PCR. Of roughly 240,000 clones in the sample, 86% are singletons; the top ten hold 3.6%. The sample comprised peripheral blood. All receptors come from a man younger than 35 with active or convalescent COVID-19.

The rearrangement uses TRBV28 and TRBJ2-1, with 8 nucleotides matching TRBD2. The CDR3 loop spans 14 amino acids. The germline gives CDR1 MDHEN, CDR2 SYDVKM. The CDR3 sequence is CQTEQRGTYNEQFF. CDR3 nucleotide sequence: TGTCAGACGGAGCAGCGGGGGACCTACAATGAGCAGTTCTTC.

The V call is TRBV27, the J call TRBJ1-1, with a weak D call TRBD1 (6 bases). There are 15 residues in the CDR3. The germline V gene has CDR1 MNHEY and CDR2 SMNVEV (reference sequence). Trimming cost V 1 base and J 5 bases, with 14 bases left between them. The CDR3 loop reads CASSLLPPGETEAFF. The CDR3 DNA reads TGTGCCAGCAGTTTATTGCCCCCAGGGGAGACTGAAGCTTTCTTT.

The gene calls are TRBV3-1 (or the pseudogene TRBV3-2) and TRBJ2-7, with TRBD1 identical over 10 bases. The V gene's germline CDR1 is LGHDT and CDR2 YNNKEL (reference sequence). The CDR3 consists of 15 residues. V lost 4 bases and J lost 3; bases outside the gene matches: 6. The CDR3 region has the DNA TGTGCCAGCAGCCCGCCGGGACAGGGGCTCTACGAGCAGTACTTC. It is translated as CASSPPGQGLYEQYF.

The chain links TRBV7-3 to TRBJ2-3; D may be TRBD2 (5 bases). V lost 6 bases, J lost 0 bases, and 13 bases lay in between. The CDR3 length is 15 residues. Germline assignment: CDR1 SGHTA and CDR2 FQGTGA. CDR3: CASSVGEASTDTQYF. The DNA of the CDR3 is TGTGCCAGCAGTGTCGGGGAAGCTAGCACAGATACGCAGTATTTT.

The chain uses TRBV7-2 and TRBJ1-4, with D hard to call. V was clipped by 1 base and J by 0 bases, with 9 bases between them. The CDR3 has 16 amino acids. Germline lookup yields CDR1 SGHTA and CDR2 FQGNSA. CDR3 protein: CASSLEPGATNEKLFF. DNA for the CDR3: TGTGCCAGCAGCTTAGAGCCGGGTGCAACTAATGAAAAACTGTTTTTT.

The J gene is TRBJ2-7, the V gene TRBV3-1 (or the pseudogene TRBV3-2); D is uncertain. Trimming removed 1 base from V and 7 bases from J, with 8 bases in between. The CDR3 loop spans 12 amino acids. Germline V CDR1 and CDR2: LGHDT, YNNKEL (reference sequence). The CDR3 bases are TGTGCCAGCAGCCAAGGGAGTAGGGAGCAGTACTTC. Its protein product is CASSQGSREQYF.

The rearrangement joins TRBV6-4 to TRBJ2-5; D gene unclear. Trimming removed 0 bases at V and 5 bases at J, with 10 bases between. Germline V gene sequence: CDR1 MRHNA, CDR2 SNTAGT. The CDR3 runs to 14 residues. CDR3 loop: CASSDSSAQETQYF. Here the CDR3 DNA reads TGTGCCAGCAGTGACTCGTCTGCCCAGGAGACCCAGTACTTC.

Of note for this clone: At one of its ends the junction is not consistent with the germline gene, which may arise from a read error. This chain links TRBV7-7 with TRBJ2-1, with 12 bases identical to TRBD2. Germline V gene lookup returns CDR1 SSHAT and CDR2 FNYEAQ (reference sequence). CDR3 length equals 16 residues. The CDR3 sequence: CASSPGLAGSYNEQFF. The CDR3 DNA sequence: TGTGCTAGCAGCCCAGGACTAGCGGGATCCTACAATGAGCAGTTCTTC.

This clone was counted a few times. The gene calls are TRBV11-2 and TRBJ2-2; no clear D gene. This CDR3 region has 15 residues. V lost 1 base, J lost 4 bases, and 10 bases lay in between. The germline gives CDR1 SGHAT, CDR2 FQNNGV. Written as DNA, the CDR3 is TGTGCCAGCAGCTTAGGAGCGTTAAGCACCGGGGAGCTGTTTTTT. This sequence encodes CASSLGALSTGELFF.

The rearrangement links TRBV29-1 to TRBJ2-2; possibly TRBD2 for D (6 bases). The CDR3 extends over 14 amino acids. Germline lookup yields CDR1 SQVTM and CDR2 ANQGSEA. V lost 4 bases and J lost 7, with 16 bases in between. The CDR3 is CSVGATLGGGELFF. CDR3 nucleotides: TGCAGCGTTGGAGCGACTCTCGGGGGCGGGGAGCTGTTTTTT.

The gene calls are TRBV2 and TRBJ1-2; D is undetermined. V gave up 11 bases and J gave up 0 bases, with 22 bases separating them. CDR3 length: 16 amino acids. Germline assignment: CDR1 SNHLY and CDR2 FYNNEI. The CDR3 coding sequence is TGTGCCCCCTCCGGGGTCGGCGGAGGAGCTAACTATGGCTACACCTTC. It specifies CAPSGVGGGANYGYTF.

The CDR3 DNA reads TGTGCCAGCAGTTCTGAGGGAGCGACCACCGGGGAGCTGTTTTTT. It yields the protein CASSSEGATTGELFF. The chain uses TRBV6-4 and TRBJ2-2; maybe TRBD2 (5 bases). This CDR3 contains 15 residues. V was cut by 5 bases and J by 4 bases, with 14 bases left in between. Germline CDR1 and CDR2: MRHNA and SNTAGT.

V and J are TRBV7-6 and TRBJ2-3; possibly TRBD2 for D (5 bases). Trimming shortened V by 1 base and J by 4 bases, and 15 bases separated the two germline ends. The CDR3 is 16 residues long. The germline gives CDR1 SGHVS, CDR2 FNYEAQ. In DNA form, the CDR3 reads TGTGCCAGCAGCTTAGTCGCTAGCAACGGGGCAGATACGCAGTATTTT. This codes for CASSLVASNGADTQYF.

This clone appeared once. Germline and junction disagree at one end, which may indicate a read error. This CDR3 reads CACGTPRTDTQYF. DNA for the CDR3: TGCGCCTGTGGGACACCTCGCACAGATACGCAGTATTTT. The rearrangement joins TRBV2 to TRBJ2-3; possibly TRBD1 for D (6 bases). The CDR3 spans 13 residues. The germline V gene encodes CDR1 SNHLY and CDR2 FYNNEI.

The genes are TRBV4-1 and TRBJ2-7; D gene uncertain. CDR1 is MGHRA, CDR2 YSYEKL, per germline. Trimming pared 0 bases from V and 2 bases from J, leaving 8 bases between. This CDR3 is built from 14 residues. DNA for the CDR3: TGCGCCAGCAGCCAAGAAGCAACAGCCTACGAGCAGTACTTC. This translates into CASSQEATAYEQYF.

With respect to this clone: The junction differs from germline at one of its ends, possibly a read error. The gene calls are TRBV7-7 and TRBJ2-1, with 11 bases fitting TRBD2. This CDR3 is built from 14 residues. Germline CDR1 reads SSHAT; CDR2 reads FNYEAQ (reference sequence). CDR3 residues: CASSHSGRGNEQFF. The CDR3 DNA reads as TGTGCTAGCAGCCATAGCGGGAGGGGCAATGAGCAGTTCTTC.

The chain recombines TRBV7-9 with TRBJ2-3; D not resolved. The germline V gene encodes CDR1 SEHNR and CDR2 FQNEAQ (reference sequence). Trimming removed 1 base from V and 4 bases from J, with 12 bases in between. This CDR3 is built from 15 residues. The CDR3 DNA is TGTGCCAGCAGCTTAGGACTTCACCGGGCAGATACGCAGTATTTT. Protein sequence: CASSLGLHRADTQYF.

CDR3 loop: CASSGFPGNEQFF. The DNA for the CDR3 is TGTGCCAGCAGCGGGTTCCCTGGCAATGAGCAGTTCTTC. The rearrangement uses TRBV6-5 and TRBJ2-1; D uncertain. V was trimmed by 6 bases and J by 6 bases, leaving 12 bases between them. CDR3 length: 13 residues. Germline V gene lookup returns CDR1 MNHEY and CDR2 SVGAGI.

The chain combines TRBV10-3 with TRBJ2-1; 7 nucleotides match TRBD1. With 6 bases clipped from V and 4 bases from J, the junction kept 12 bases outside the gene matches. Germline CDR1 reads ENHRY; CDR2 reads SYGVKD. The CDR3 runs to 16 residues. CDR3 DNA: TGTGCCATCAGCTCAATGGACAGGAATAATTACAATGAGCAGTTCTTC. Translated, it gives CAISSMDRNNYNEQFF.

In nucleotides, the CDR3 is TGTGCCAGCGGGGGGGTGACAGGGGAGTCCGAGCAGTACTTC. Protein: CASGGVTGESEQYF. This rearrangement joins TRBV11-2 to TRBJ2-7, with D perhaps TRBD1 (8 bases). Between the trimmed V and J ends, which lost 8 bases and 6 bases, there was a span of 20 bases. Looked up from germline, CDR1 is SGHAT and CDR2 is FQNNGV. This CDR3 is built from 14 residues.

V and J are TRBV10-2 and TRBJ2-2, with a possible D match to TRBD1 (6 bases). This CDR3 is built from 14 residues. The germline V gene has CDR1 WSHSY and CDR2 SAAADI. The V gene lost 7 bases and the J gene lost 4 bases, with 13 bases spanning the gap. This chain's CDR3 is CASTTTGPTGELFF. The CDR3, as DNA: TGCGCCAGCACCACCACAGGGCCCACCGGGGAGCTGTTTTTT.

The chain is built from TRBV6-2 or TRBV6-3 and TRBJ2-1, with a possible D match to TRBD2 (5 bases). The CDR3 contains 11 residues. Trimming took off 5 bases at V and 13 bases at J, with 12 bases between the two ends. Germline V lookup: CDR1 MNHEY, CDR2 SVGEGT. CDR3 nucleotide sequence: TGTGCCAGCAGTCTCACTAGTAGACAGTTCTTC. It is translated as CASSLTSRQFF.

This chain joins TRBV7-3 and TRBJ2-3, with 7 bases identical to TRBD2. The CDR3 has 16 residues. V lost 3 bases to trimming and J lost 5 bases; unmatched junction nucleotides: 11. The V gene's germline CDR1 is SGHTA and CDR2 FQGTGA. CDR3 DNA: TGTGCCAGCAGCTTGGGGATTAGCGGGCGGATAGATACGCAGTATTTT. It yields the protein CASSLGISGRIDTQYF.

The table lists this clone with a count of one. The chain has TRBV3-1 (or the pseudogene TRBV3-2) and TRBJ2-2; 7 positions match TRBD1. Germline V gene sequence: CDR1 LGHDT, CDR2 YNNKEL (reference sequence). This CDR3 contains 18 residues. The V gene end was trimmed by 1 base and the J gene end by 2 bases; junction bases not matched to a gene: 10. The CDR3 DNA follows: TGTGCCAGCAGCCAAGGGGGACAGATCCCCGTTAACACCGGGGAGCTGTTTTTT. Translating it yields CASSQGGQIPVNTGELFF.

The chain recombines TRBV4-2 with TRBJ2-3, with TRBD2 as a possible D gene (5 bases). This CDR3 has 14 residues. Germline V lookup: CDR1 LGHNA, CDR2 YNFKEQ. V was pared by 2 bases and J by 5 bases, with 11 bases between. Here the CDR3 DNA reads TGTGCCAGCAGCCAAATCGTCCGGGGAGATACGCAGTATTTT. This encodes CASSQIVRGDTQYF.